The clone carrying this T cell receptor beta chain was counted between two and nine times. The source of the sample is a study of response to subunit inactivated influenza vaccine. TCRdb fed the RT-PCR reads into MiXCR, producing one record per CDR3 protein. Of 530,000 or so distinct CDR3 sequences listed, 10% to 15% are singletons. With V trimmed by 5 bases and J by 2 bases, 5 bases remained unmatched. This CDR3 contains 16 residues. The clonotype comes from a man aged 45-65 years who received an inactivated influenza vaccine. J is TRBJ2-7 and V is TRBV12-3 or TRBV12-4, with 14 bases matching TRBD2. The input for sequencing was PBMCs from blood, taken on the day of vaccination. In nucleotides, the CDR3 is TGTGCCAGCAGTCCCCCGACTAGCGGGAGGGCCTACGAGCAGTACTTC. This sequence encodes CASSPPTSGRAYEQYF.